This entry lists 10 T cell receptor beta chains sequenced from one sample in a study of CD8+ T cells in alopecia areata (dated by TCRdb to 2016 to 2019). The sample's time point, from its label and the paper: less than 25 weeks on oral tofacitinib. The treatment or condition label, read with the paper, signifies: oral pan-JAK inhibitor, 5-10 mg twice daily. The library was generated by the immunoSEQ multiplex PCR assay. RNA was extracted from all samples and reverse transcribed into cDNA, which served as template for TCR sequencing. TCRdb took this table from immuneACCESS and kept in-frame rearrangements with V and J called. Such tables lack part of the clones; where checked against another copy, unresolved V genes explain under half of the gap, and the rest is unexplained. The sample records some 190,000 clones, over 55% of which are singletons. In total, the top ten clones hold approximately 1% of the sample.

This sample comprised CD4+ T cells sorted from blood, obtained at week 24, from a patient treated with tofacitinib. The receptors come from a human donor with alopecia areata.

The V and J genes are TRBV30 and TRBJ1-2; D not resolved. The CDR3 spans 13 residues. Germline loops: CDR1 GTSNPN, CDR2 SVGIG (reference sequence). V shed 1 base and J shed 3 bases, with 9 bases lying between them. CDR3 DNA sequence: TGTGCCTGGAGTGCTTCGGGGTACTATGGCTACACCTTC. Translating it yields CAWSASGYYGYTF. Using reference TRBV30 and TRBJ1-2 for the parts outside the CDR3, the full variable domain is SQTIHQWPATLVQPVGSPLSLECTVEGTSNPNLYWYRQAAGRGLQLLFYSVGIGQISSEVPQNLSASRPQDRQFILSSKKLLLSDSGFYLCAWSASGYYGYTFGSGTRLTVV.

V is TRBV5-1 and J is TRBJ2-2, with 9 bases identical to TRBD1. CDR3 length equals 15 residues. CDR1 SGHRS and CDR2 YFSETQ come from the germline V gene. Trimming cost V 7 bases and J 3 bases; bases outside gene matches: 7. The CDR3 region has the DNA TGCGCCAGCCTCAGGGGACAGGGCTACACCGGGGAGCTGTTTTTT. Its protein is CASLRGQGYTGELFF.

The rearrangement uses TRBV5-1 and TRBJ1-1, with D possibly TRBD1 on 6 matching bases. Germline V CDR1 and CDR2: SGHRS, YFSETQ. The CDR3 covers 14 residues. With 4 bases removed from V and 1 base from J, the gap between germline ends came to 11 bases. The CDR3 protein is CASSPAGANTEAFF. DNA for the CDR3: TGCGCCAGCAGCCCCGCAGGGGCGAACACTGAAGCTTTCTTT.

In its sample, this clone was seen once. The rearrangement links TRBV5-1 to TRBJ2-5; D remains ambiguous. Germline values: CDR1 SGHRS, CDR2 YFSETQ. V shed 6 bases and J shed 2 bases, with 11 bases lying between them. The CDR3 extends over 13 amino acids. The CDR3 here is CASNPGQQETQYF. The CDR3 coding sequence is TGCGCCAGCAATCCGGGCCAACAAGAGACCCAGTACTTC.

This clone was picked up a small number of times. The J gene is TRBJ2-6, the V gene TRBV4-3; D is unresolved. The V and J ends lost 0 bases and 0 bases respectively, with 9 bases between them. CDR1 and CDR2 (germline): LGHNA, YSLEER. The CDR3 totals 17 residues. The CDR3 region has the DNA TGCGCCAGCAGCCAAGAGGGCCTGAGCTCTGGGGCCAACGTCCTGACTTTC. This codes for CASSQEGLSSGANVLTF.

The chain is built from TRBV30 and TRBJ2-2; D tentatively reads TRBD1 or TRBD2 (5 bases each). Germline CDR1 GTSNPN, CDR2 SVGIG (reference sequence). This CDR3 has 12 amino acids. Trimming removed 4 bases at V and 5 bases at J, with 8 bases between. CDR3 in DNA: TGTGCCTGGAATTGGGGGACCGGGGAGCTGTTTTTT. Its protein is CAWNWGTGELFF.

The CDR3 here is CAISESNLQGVSGELFF. CDR3 coding DNA: TGTGCCATCAGTGAGTCGAATTTACAGGGAGTCTCCGGGGAGCTGTTTTTT. The chain has TRBV10-3 and TRBJ2-2, with TRBD1 as a possible D gene (6 bases). Germline assignment: CDR1 ENHRY and CDR2 SYGVKD. V was clipped by 0 bases and J by 6 bases, with 17 bases between them. The CDR3 loop spans 17 amino acids.

The chain carries TRBV6-5 and TRBJ2-3; 9 positions match TRBD1. CDR3 length equals 15 residues. Germline CDR1 is MNHEY and CDR2 is SVGAGI. The V and J ends lost 5 bases and 6 bases, in that order; junction bases with no gene match: 9. The CDR3 DNA sequence: TGTGCCAGCAGTCAAACAGGGGGCGCTGCCGATACGCAGTATTTT. The encoded protein is CASSQTGGAADTQYF.

The rearrangement uses TRBV29-1 and TRBJ1-1; the D is unclear. Per germline, CDR1 SQVTM and CDR2 ANQGSEA. This CDR3 comprises 11 residues. V was clipped by 0 bases and J by 2 bases, with 1 base between them. The CDR3 loop reads CSVEDNTEAFF. Written as DNA, the CDR3 is TGCAGCGTTGAAGATAACACTGAAGCTTTCTTT. Together with reference TRBV29-1 and TRBJ1-1, the CDR3 gives the full variable domain: SAVISQKPSRDICQRGTSLTIQCQVDSQVTMMFWYRQQPGQSLTLIATANQGSEATYESGFVIDKFPISRPNLTFSTLTVSNMSPEDSSIYLCSVEDNTEAFFGQGTRLTVV.

CDR3 sequence (DNA): TGTGCCAGCAGTTTAAATGGTTTGGGCACTGAAGCTTTCTTT. Protein sequence: CASSLNGLGTEAFF. The chain carries TRBV27 and TRBJ1-1; D call uncertain. The CDR3 spans 14 residues. Trimming removed 2 bases at V and 4 bases at J, with 11 bases between. Germline values: CDR1 MNHEY, CDR2 SMNVEV (reference sequence).